These 20 T cell receptor beta chains came from one sample sequenced in a study of a mutant IDH1 vaccine in newly diagnosed glioma (dated by TCRdb to the early 2020s). The library was generated by the immunoSEQ multiplex PCR assay. TCRdb retrieved this table from immuneACCESS and kept in-frame rearrangements only. Not all clones are present; in checked studies, unresolved V genes account for under half, and no reason is known for the remainder. This sample is represented by roughly 120,000 clones; 85% to 90% of them were singletons. The ten biggest clones cover 0.55% to 0.7% of the sample. Reading the label with the study, this specimen's time point is: week 11, during vaccination. Each vaccine dose was 300 ug of a 20-mer mutant IDH1 peptide in Montanide, given subcutaneously with topical imiquimod. For these receptors, no antigen is known. The source was PBMCs, collected from a glioma patient whose treatment included an IDH1 peptide vaccine. These receptors were collected from a woman between 45 and 60 years old with glioma.

The chain employs TRBV23-1 and TRBJ2-1; possible D gene TRBD2, 6 bases. TRBV23-1 qualifies as an ORF whose function is uncertain. V was shortened by 2 bases and J by 6 bases, with 11 bases between the two germline ends. CDR3 size: 14 residues. CDR3: CASSQNGSSNEQFF. CDR3 nucleotide sequence: TGCGCCAGCAGTCAAAACGGGAGTAGCAATGAGCAGTTCTTC.

The J gene is TRBJ1-2, the V gene TRBV2; 7 positions agree with TRBD1. CDR1 is SNHLY and CDR2 is FYNNEI in the germline V gene. V trimming: 5 bases; J trimming: 7 bases; junction bases outside the gene matches: 7. There are 13 residues in the CDR3. The CDR3 bases are TGTGCCAGCAGTCGACAGGGAAGAAGTGGCTACACCTTC. Its protein is CASSRQGRSGYTF.

CDR3 DNA sequence: TGCAGCGTTGGGGGACTAGCGGGAAACACCGGGGAGCTGTTTTTT. Translation gives CSVGGLAGNTGELFF. V gene TRBV29-1 combines with J gene TRBJ2-2, with 13 positions matching TRBD2. The V gene's germline CDR1 is SQVTM and CDR2 ANQGSEA. J lost 2 bases, V lost 4 bases, and 1 base had no gene match. This CDR3 comprises 15 residues.

The chain employs TRBV6-5 and TRBJ2-1; TRBD1 might be the D (5 bases). Germline values: CDR1 MNHEY, CDR2 SVGAGI. The length of the CDR3 is 14 residues. Trimming cost V 6 bases and J 5 bases, with 14 bases left between them. The CDR3 spells CASSQLGPDNEQFF. The CDR3 DNA reads TGTGCCAGCAGCCAGCTGGGGCCCGACAATGAGCAGTTCTTC.

The chain combines TRBV28 with TRBJ2-3, with D possibly being TRBD2 (5 bases). The CDR3 runs to 12 residues. Trimming pared 5 bases from V and 5 bases from J, leaving 8 bases between. Germline V lookup: CDR1 MDHEN, CDR2 SYDVKM. The CDR3 DNA follows: TGTGCCAGCAGTCAGCGGCGAGATACGCAGTATTTT. Translation gives CASSQRRDTQYF.

The V call is TRBV5-3, the J call TRBJ1-5; possibly TRBD1 for D (6 bases). TRBV5-3 is given ORF status, its function remaining uncertain. Between the trimmed V and J ends, which lost 0 bases and 0 bases, there was a span of 7 bases. CDR3 length: 15 residues. The CDR3: CARSLGGHSNQPQHF. CDR3 in DNA: TGTGCCAGAAGCTTGGGGGGGCATAGCAATCAGCCCCAGCATTTT.

This sequence joins TRBV6-5 and TRBJ2-7, with 8 nucleotides matching TRBD2. The CDR3 consists of 14 residues. CDR1 and CDR2 from the germline V gene are MNHEY and SVGAGI. V was pared by 6 bases and J by 5 bases, with 9 bases of the junction left unmatched. In DNA, the CDR3 is TGTGCCAGCAGCCTACGGGGGGGTTTAGACGAGCAGTACTTC. Amino acid sequence: CASSLRGGLDEQYF.

The rearrangement uses TRBV28 and TRBJ2-3; D not certain. This CDR3 contains 13 residues. V was trimmed by 3 bases and J by 2 bases, leaving 6 bases between them. From germline, CDR1 is MDHEN and CDR2 SYDVKM. The CDR3: CASSFRLTDTQYF. The CDR3 DNA sequence: TGTGCCAGCAGTTTTCGACTCACAGATACGCAGTATTTT.

The V call is TRBV6-1, the J call TRBJ2-3, with a weak D call TRBD2 (6 bases). The CDR3 contains 14 residues. V dropped 7 bases and J dropped 1 base, with 12 bases sitting between them. Germline loops: CDR1 MNHNS, CDR2 SASEGT. CDR3 region: CASKSGVGTDTQYF. The CDR3 DNA is TGTGCCAGCAAATCGGGAGTGGGCACAGATACGCAGTATTTT.

This sequence joins TRBV19 and TRBJ1-5; 7 bases align to TRBD1. CDR1 LNHDA and CDR2 SQIVND come from the germline V gene (reference sequence). This CDR3 has 16 amino acids. The junction had 7 bases not matched to a gene; V was cut back by 3 bases and J by 2 bases. DNA for the CDR3: TGTGCCAGTAGTATTGTCCCAGGGGGACGCAATCAGCCCCAGCATTTT. Amino acid sequence: CASSIVPGGRNQPQHF.

This chain uses TRBV14 with TRBJ1-6, with D hard to call. The CDR3 is 13 residues long. Per the germline V gene, CDR1 is SGHDN and CDR2 is FVKESK. V was trimmed by 1 base and J by 9 bases, leaving 7 bases between them. CDR3 in amino acids: CASSQGSFSPLHF. The CDR3, as DNA: TGTGCCAGCAGCCAAGGAAGTTTTTCACCCCTCCACTTT.

The rearrangement links TRBV25-1 to TRBJ2-3; possible D gene TRBD1, 5 bases. The CDR3 consists of 16 residues. Germline loops: CDR1 MGHDK, CDR2 SYGVNS. The V gene lost 2 bases and the J gene lost 2 bases, with 14 bases spanning the gap. As DNA, the CDR3 is TGTGCCAGCAGTGAAGGGAAAAGGGGATACACAGATACGCAGTATTTT. Translating gives CASSEGKRGYTDTQYF.

The chain links TRBV18 to TRBJ1-1; D possibly corresponds to TRBD1 (6 bases). The CDR3 sequence is 14 residues long. Germline CDR1 KGHSH, CDR2 LQKENI. Trimming took off 1 base at V and 1 base at J, with 7 bases between the two ends. The CDR3 DNA sequence: TGTGCCAGCTCACCACAAGGGGGGAACACTGAAGCTTTCTTT. Translated: CASSPQGGNTEAFF. The full variable domain, completed using reference TRBV18 and TRBJ1-1, is NAGVMQNPRHLVRRRGQEARLRCSPMKGHSHVYWYRQLPEEGLKFMVYLQKENIIDESGMPKERFSAEFPKEGPSILRIQQVVRGDSAAYFCASSPQGGNTEAFFGQGTRLTVV.

The genes are TRBV6-5 and TRBJ1-5; possible D gene TRBD1, 6 bases. Trimming took 4 bases from V and 5 from J, leaving 18 bases between them. This CDR3 contains 16 residues. Germline CDR1 and CDR2: MNHEY and SVGAGI. As DNA, the CDR3 is TGTGCCAGCAGTTCGGATTGGGGGGCGAGCCATCAGCCCCAGCATTTT. This codes for CASSSDWGASHQPQHF.

CDR3 bases: TGTGCCATCAGTGAGTCTAACGGAATGAACACTGAAGCTTTCTTT. It encodes CAISESNGMNTEAFF. The V and J genes are TRBV10-3 and TRBJ1-1, with D unresolved. V dropped 0 bases and J dropped 0 bases, with 8 bases sitting between them. Germline-derived CDR1 and CDR2 are ENHRY and SYGVKD. The CDR3 has 15 amino acids.

The chain recombines TRBV7-9 with TRBJ1-1; 9 bases fit TRBD1. The CDR3 is 14 amino acids. CDR1 is SEHNR and CDR2 is FQNEAQ in the germline V gene (reference sequence). Unmatched junction bases numbered 6, after V lost 5 bases and J lost 5 bases. The CDR3 region is CASSPDRGWTEAFF. CDR3 DNA: TGTGCCAGCAGCCCGGACAGGGGTTGGACTGAAGCTTTCTTT.

The V and J genes are TRBV7-8 and TRBJ2-1, with 8 bases lining up with TRBD1. This CDR3 is 15 amino acids long. Germline loops: CDR1 SGHVS, CDR2 FQNEAQ. V gave up 2 bases and J gave up 1 base; unmatched junction bases: 1. The CDR3 sequence is CASSLWTGSYNEQFF. CDR3 bases: TGTGCCAGCAGCTTATGGACAGGGTCCTACAATGAGCAGTTCTTC.

This sequence joins TRBV28 and TRBJ2-7; 12 bases line up with TRBD2. Germline values: CDR1 MDHEN, CDR2 SYDVKM. CDR3 length: 15 amino acids. With V trimmed by 7 bases and J by 4 bases, 8 bases remained unmatched. The CDR3 here is CASTTTSGSLYEQYF. The CDR3, as DNA: TGTGCCAGCACCACGACTAGCGGGAGTCTTTACGAGCAGTACTTC.

This clone was seen only once. The rearrangement joins TRBV6-5 to TRBJ1-1; D is unresolved. Trimming took off 2 bases at V and 5 bases at J, with 18 bases between the two ends. Germline lookup yields CDR1 MNHEY and CDR2 SVGAGI. This CDR3 has 16 amino acids. The CDR3 DNA sequence: TGTGCCAGCAGTTACCTTTCGGGAGCCTCGGGGACTGAAGCTTTCTTT. It codes for CASSYLSGASGTEAFF.

This sequence joins TRBV2 and TRBJ2-7; 11 bases match TRBD2. Trimming cost V 6 bases and J 0 bases; bases outside gene matches: 1. The CDR3 runs 14 residues. Germline CDR1 is SNHLY and CDR2 is FYNNEI. The CDR3 region is CASRGLAASYEQYF. The CDR3 DNA is TGTGCCAGCAGGGGACTAGCGGCCTCCTACGAGCAGTACTTC.